These 19 T cell receptor beta chains were sequenced from one sample in a study of T-cell memory formation after mild COVID-19. TCRdb used MiXCR to reprocess the 5' RACE reads, holding one entry per CDR3 protein. The repertoire holds 350,000 to 450,000 distinct CDR3 sequences, 25% to 30% seen once, with 13% in the top ten. Sequencing was carried out using PBMCs or a T cell subset sorted from them (not recorded which). The source of these receptors is an adult woman who had mild COVID-19 (a few samples of this study predate the infection). Cell type and time point are not known.

The genes are TRBV12-3 or TRBV12-4 and TRBJ2-7; no clear D. V shed 6 bases and J shed 0 bases, with 15 bases lying between them. The CDR3 length is 15 residues. The CDR3: CASRLSASTSYEQYF. The DNA of the CDR3 is TGTGCCAGCAGATTGTCAGCCTCCACCTCCTACGAGCAGTACTTC.

The chain couples TRBV4-1 to TRBJ1-1, with TRBD1 matching over 11 bases. Per the germline V gene, CDR1 is MGHRA and CDR2 is YSYEKL. After removal of 8 bases from V and 2 bases from J, the junction contained 1 base not matched to a gene. The CDR3 covers 13 residues. CDR3 residues: CASGTGGNTEAFF. The CDR3 bases are TGCGCCAGCGGGACAGGGGGAAACACTGAAGCTTTCTTT.

The gene calls are TRBV11-3 and TRBJ2-7; D gene uncertain. Trimming cost V 5 bases and J 6 bases, with 8 bases left between them. The CDR3 runs to 11 residues. Germline assignment: CDR1 SGHNT and CDR2 YENEEA. The CDR3 DNA sequence: TGTGCCAGCAGCATTACCCGCGAGCAGTACTTC. This encodes CASSITREQYF.

In this sample, this clonotype turned up a few times. The chain carries TRBV10-3 and TRBJ2-3, with TRBD2 identical over 10 bases. V trimming: 10 bases; J trimming: 3 bases; junction bases outside the gene matches: 7. The germline gives CDR1 ENHRY, CDR2 SYGVKD. The CDR3 sequence is 14 residues long. The CDR3 DNA follows: TGTGCCAGCTACCAAGCGGGAGGGACAGATACGCAGTATTTT. Amino acid sequence: CASYQAGGTDTQYF.

The chain uses TRBV11-3 and TRBJ2-1, with 11 bases identical to TRBD2. The J segment lost 6 bases and the V segment lost 6 bases, leaving 4 bases of the junction unmatched. The CDR3 consists of 14 residues. Germline V CDR1 and CDR2: SGHNT, YENEEA. CDR3 sequence reads: CASRVAGGGNEQFF. CDR3 sequence (DNA): TGTGCCAGCAGAGTAGCGGGAGGGGGCAATGAGCAGTTCTTC.

The chain has TRBV29-1 and TRBJ1-1; D unresolved. Trimming shortened V by 4 bases and J by 1 base, and 7 bases separated the two germline ends. Germline V gives CDR1 SQVTM, CDR2 ANQGSEA. The CDR3 spans 12 residues. The CDR3 DNA sequence: TGCAGCGTTGGTAGGAAGAACACTGAAGCTTTCTTT. It is translated as CSVGRKNTEAFF.

This clonotype was observed at least ten times. V usage is TRBV20-1 and J usage is TRBJ1-2, with TRBD1 matching 8 bases. The junction had 0 bases not matched to a gene; V was cut back by 1 base and J by 2 bases. This CDR3 has 13 amino acids. CDR1 DFQATT and CDR2 SNEGSKA come from the germline V gene (reference sequence). CDR3 region: CSARGTGNYGYTF. The CDR3 bases are TGCAGTGCTAGAGGGACAGGGAACTATGGCTACACCTTC.

This clonotype turned up a few times. This is likely a read error, given that the CDR3 carries no conserved phenylalanine or tryptophan at its end. The DNA is left out, because the CDR3 cannot be placed on it with certainty; the CDR3 is given as TCRdb lists it. The V call is TRBV24-1, the J call TRBJ2-4; TRBD2 is the table's D call, not checked against the DNA. The CDR3 extends over 15 residues, inclusive of both ends. CDR1 and CDR2 from the germline V gene are KGHDR and SFDVKD. The CDR3 reads CATSDPSGLAVTTSI.

This clonotype was seen only once. The J gene is TRBJ2-2, the V gene TRBV12-3 or TRBV12-4; the D gene is possibly TRBD1 (6 bases). The CDR3 contains 14 residues. V shed 5 bases and J shed 5 bases, with 12 bases lying between them. The CDR3 DNA sequence: TGTGCCAGCAGTGTACAGGGATGGACCGGGGAGCTGTTTTTT. Translation gives CASSVQGWTGELFF.

The chain couples TRBV12-3 or TRBV12-4 to TRBJ2-7; TRBD1 matches 8 bases. With V trimmed by 6 bases and J by 2 bases, 9 bases remained unmatched. This CDR3 has 15 amino acids. The CDR3 bases are TGTGCCAGCAGGAGGACAGGGACCCTCACCTACGAGCAGTACTTC. Its protein product is CASRRTGTLTYEQYF.

The chain is built from TRBV2 and TRBJ1-4; maybe TRBD1 (6 bases). CDR3 length equals 15 residues. The germline CDR1 and CDR2 sequences are SNHLY and FYNNEI. V was cut by 6 bases and J by 4 bases, with 15 bases left in between. CDR3 coding DNA: TGTGCCAGCAGGCCTGGACAGCCTGTTAATGAAAAACTGTTTTTT. As protein: CASRPGQPVNEKLFF.

The chain joins TRBV9 to TRBJ2-3; 9 bases agree with TRBD2. The CDR3 is 15 residues long. V shed 0 bases and J 4 bases; nucleotides not matched to a gene: 3. The germline gives CDR1 SGDLS, CDR2 YYNGEE. DNA of the CDR3: TGTGCCAGCAGCGTAGGAGGACTAGCGTCAGATACGCAGTATTTT. Its translation: CASSVGGLASDTQYF.

The V and J genes are TRBV20-1 and TRBJ2-1, with 11 bases identical to TRBD2. This CDR3 comprises 16 residues. CDR1 and CDR2 (germline): DFQATT, SNEGSKA (reference sequence). The V and J ends lost 0 bases and 7 bases, in that order; junction bases with no gene match: 8. Here the CDR3 reads CSARDLAASGRNEQFF. In nucleotides, the CDR3 is TGCAGTGCTAGAGATCTCGCGGCTAGCGGGAGGAATGAGCAGTTCTTC.

The chain recombines TRBV2 with TRBJ1-1; tentatively, D is TRBD1 (6 bases). The CDR3 length is 12 residues. The V end was cut by 10 bases, the J end by 1 base, with 10 bases between. The V gene's germline CDR1 is SNHLY and CDR2 FYNNEI. The CDR3 DNA reads TGTGCCATCCACAGGGAGAACACTGAAGCTTTCTTT. Amino acid sequence: CAIHRENTEAFF.

The gene calls are TRBV7-2 and TRBJ2-7, with 8 nucleotides matching TRBD2. After removal of 3 bases from V and 6 bases from J, the junction contained 10 bases not matched to a gene. Germline values: CDR1 SGHTA, CDR2 FQGNSA. CDR3 length equals 15 residues. For the CDR3, the DNA is TGTGCCAGCAGCTTTGCCCCAGCGGGAGCCGTCGAGCAGTACTTC. Translation: CASSFAPAGAVEQYF.

This clonotype appeared a single time. The chain couples TRBV21-1 to TRBJ2-3; the DNA was not used to check the table's D call, TRBD1. TRBV21-1 is recorded as a pseudogene. CDR3 length equals 17 residues. For the CDR3, the DNA is TGTGCCAGCAGCAAAGGAGGGACAGGGAGTGGGACAGATACGCAGTATTTT. Translation gives CASSKGGTGSGTDTQYF.

The J gene is TRBJ2-7, the V gene TRBV7-9; D is unclear. CDR1 is SEHNR and CDR2 is FQNEAQ in the germline V gene (reference sequence). This CDR3 is built from 14 residues. Trimming removed 3 bases at V and 0 bases at J, with 9 bases between. The CDR3 reads CASSLHSLSYEQYF. The CDR3 region has the DNA TGTGCCAGCAGCTTGCACAGTCTCTCCTACGAGCAGTACTTC.

A few counts support this clonotype. The rearrangement uses TRBV2 and TRBJ1-4, with D maybe TRBD1 (5 bases). Germline assignment: CDR1 SNHLY and CDR2 FYNNEI. CDR3 size: 15 residues. V was clipped by 8 bases and J by 0 bases, with 13 bases between them. CDR3 bases: TGTGCCAGCGGGGGAGGTTTTACAACTAATGAAAAACTGTTTTTT. This gives the protein CASGGGFTTNEKLFF.

There are a few counts of this clonotype. This chain links TRBV12-5 with TRBJ2-6; D call uncertain. V lost 2 bases and J 4 bases, leaving 12 bases between the germline ends. Germline lookup yields CDR1 LGHNT and CDR2 FRNRAP. The CDR3 loop spans 16 amino acids. The CDR3 DNA sequence: TGTGCTAGTGGTTTGTCTCTGTCGGGCGGGGCCAACGTCCTGACTTTC. Its protein product is CASGLSLSGGANVLTF.